Listed below are T cell receptor beta chains from one sample, sequenced in a study of graft-versus-host responses after intestinal transplantation. Sequencing used immunoSEQ multiplex PCR; TCRdb keeps in-frame clones, though not all of them. The table has 14,000 or so clones, under 85% seen once. Sequencing was performed on ileum tissue, taken roughly 28 days after intestinal transplant. The receptors were gathered from a human patient who received an intestinal transplant, so some T cells may come from the graft donor. CDR3s include the opening cysteine and the closing phenylalanine or tryptophan. D genes are given only for firm matches. Only some rows state a clone size, as once, few, many or a class for expanded clones.

d_call clone_size j_call v_call cdr3_nt cdr3_aa
TRBD2 - TRBJ2-3 TRBV19 TGTGCCAGTAGTCCCCAGGATCGCGGGGGGGAATATTTT CASSPQDRGGEYF
- once TRBJ2-1 TRBV28 TGTGCCAGCAGTTCTCGGGTCTTCAGCTCCTACAATGAGCAGTTCTTC CASSSRVFSSYNEQFF
- - TRBJ2-1 TRBV19 TGTGCCAGTAGTAGTTCTAGCTCATCCTACAATGAGCAGTTCTTC CASSSSSSSYNEQFF
- - TRBJ1-1 TRBV30 TGTGCCTGGAGTGTACAGGCCACTGAAGCTTTCTTT CAWSVQATEAFF
TRBD1 - TRBJ2-5 TRBV7-2 TGTGCCAGCAGCTTGCTAAACAGGGGTCTGGAGACCCAGTACTTC CASSLLNRGLETQYF
- few TRBJ1-6 TRBV4-3 TGCGCCAGCAGCCAAGATAGGGGATGGAATTCACCCCTCCACTTT CASSQDRGWNSPLHF
TRBD1 - TRBJ1-4 TRBV7-9 TGTGCCAGCAGCCCCGGGGACAGGGGAAATGAAAAACTGTTTTTT CASSPGDRGNEKLFF
- - TRBJ1-2 TRBV14 TGTGCCAGCAGCCAAAAGGGGAGGACCCTTCCGGGACTCGGCTACACCTTC CASSQKGRTLPGLGYTF
- - TRBJ1-2 TRBV4-1 TGCGCCAGCAGCCAAGAGTCCTTTAACTATGGCTACACCTTC CASSQESFNYGYTF
- - TRBJ2-5 TRBV4-1 TGCGCCAGCAGCATAAGCTGGCAAGAGACCCAGTACTTC CASSISWQETQYF
- - TRBJ2-3 TRBV28 TGTGCCAGCAGTTTACCCACTAGCTCCGCCACAGATACGCAGTATTTT CASSLPTSSATDTQYF
- - TRBJ1-2 TRBV28 TGTGCCAGCACGTCAGGGGTGATTAACTATGGCTACACCTTC CASTSGVINYGYTF
- few TRBJ2-6 TRBV4-2 TGTGCCAGCAGGTTCTCTAGGCAATTGACCTCCAGCTCTGGGGCCAACGTCCTGACTTTC CASRFSRQLTSSSGANVLTF
TRBD1 - TRBJ2-1 TRBV10-3 TGTGCCATCAGTAGGACAGGTCCTCAGGACTCCTACAATGAGCAGTTCTTC CAISRTGPQDSYNEQFF
TRBD1 - TRBJ1-1 TRBV6-6 TGTGCCAGCAGCCTCGGGACAGGGGGCGCAGTGACTGAAGCTTTCTTT CASSLGTGGAVTEAFF
- - TRBJ1-2 TRBV13 TGTGCCAGCAGCTTTGGCGGTAGAGGAAACTATGGCTACACCTTC CASSFGGRGNYGYTF
- - TRBJ1-1 TRBV5-1 TGCGCCAGCAGCTTGTCAGGACAGAACACTGAAGCTTTCTTT CASSLSGQNTEAFF
TRBD1 - TRBJ2-5 TRBV28 TGTGCCAGCAGTTTAGGGGCGACAGGGGTAGAGACCCAGTACTTC CASSLGATGVETQYF
TRBD1 - TRBJ1-5 TRBV18 TGTGCCAGCTCAGACAGGGGTCAGCCCCAGCATTTT CASSDRGQPQHF
- - TRBJ2-2 TRBV5-1 TGCGCCAGCAGCTCGGAACCACACAGGGACACCGGGGAGCTGTTTTTT CASSSEPHRDTGELFF
TRBD1 - TRBJ1-2 TRBV15 TGTGCCACCAGCAGAGATCCCGAAGGGACAGGGGGGGGCTACACCTTC CATSRDPEGTGGGYTF
- - TRBJ2-3 TRBV4-2 TGTGCCAGCAGCCCCCCGGCGGACACAGATACGCAGTATTTT CASSPPADTDTQYF
TRBD1 - TRBJ2-2 TRBV11-2 TGTGCCAGCAGCAAGCAACAGGGGGGCGAGGAGCTGTTTTTT CASSKQQGGEELFF
- - TRBJ2-5 TRBV6-5 TGTGCCAGCAGTTACTCGGGCAGCTACCTTCAAGAGACCCAGTACTTC CASSYSGSYLQETQYF
- once TRBJ1-6 TRBV7-8 TGTGCCAGCAGCACAAGAGGTGGACCCCTCCACTTT CASSTRGGPLHF
- few TRBJ1-4 TRBV28 TGTGCCAGCAGTTTTGGGGGGGAGGTTAATGAAAAACTGTTTTTT CASSFGGEVNEKLFF
- - TRBJ1-3 TRBV9 TGTGCCAGCAGCGTAGCTAGTTCTGGAAACACCATATATTTT CASSVASSGNTIYF
- - TRBJ2-3 TRBV13 TGTGCCAGCAGCGGTACAGGAGGCACAGATACGCAGTATTTT CASSGTGGTDTQYF
- once TRBJ2-1 TRBV6-1 TGTGCCAGCAGCGCCCCACTACTCTTAGGGGCTGAGCAGTTCTTC CASSAPLLLGAEQFF
- few TRBJ1-4 TRBV6-1 TGTGCCAGCAGTGAATGGGGGGAGGACGAAAAACTGTTTTTT CASSEWGEDEKLFF
TRBD2 - TRBJ2-1 TRBV11-3 TGTGCCAGCAGCTTAGAAGGGACTAGCGGGGTGGATGAGCAGTTCTTC CASSLEGTSGVDEQFF
TRBD1 - TRBJ2-1 TRBV5-4 TGTGCCAGCAGCTTATACCCGACAGGGGTCGACAATGAGCAGTTCTTC CASSLYPTGVDNEQFF
- - TRBJ1-4 TRBV6-1 TGTGCCAGCCTGAGAAATGAAAAACTGTTTTTT CASLRNEKLFF
TRBD1 - TRBJ1-4 TRBV6-5 TGTGCCAGCAGTTACGGGGACAGGATAAATGAAAAACTGTTTTTT CASSYGDRINEKLFF
- - TRBJ1-4 TRBV5-1 TGCGCCAGCAGGGGAGACACAGCAACTAATGAAAAACTGTTTTTT CASRGDTATNEKLFF
TRBD2 few TRBJ2-5 TRBV11-1 TGTGCCAGCACACGGGGGGGCCAAGAGACCCAGTACTTC CASTRGGQETQYF
- few TRBJ1-6 TRBV18 TGTGCCAGCTCACCGTGGGTGACAGTCGGCCCGGATTCACCCCTCCACTTT CASSPWVTVGPDSPLHF
TRBD1 - TRBJ1-1 TRBV11-2 TGTGCCAGCAGCATTAAACAGGGGAGGAAGACTGAAGCTTTCTTT CASSIKQGRKTEAFF
TRBD2 - TRBJ2-3 TRBV5-1 TGCGCCAGCAGCTTGGGGGGACTAGCGGCTAGCACAGATACGCAGTATTTT CASSLGGLAASTDTQYF
- once TRBJ2-3 TRBV10-3 TGTGCCATCAGGCCCCCCAGGACAGATACGCAGTATTTT CAIRPPRTDTQYF
- - TRBJ2-3 TRBV30 TGTGCCTGGAGTGGCGGTGGGGGGACGCAGTATTTT CAWSGGGGTQYF
- few TRBJ2-2 TRBV12-5 TGTGCTAGTGGTTTGAATGCGGGGTCCGGGGAGCTGTTTTTT CASGLNAGSGELFF
- - TRBJ2-3 TRBV6-6 TGTGCCAGCGTGGGCTTCCAAACGGGGACAGATACGCAGTATTTT CASVGFQTGTDTQYF
- - TRBJ2-5 TRBV7-2 TGTGCCAGCAGCTTAGTAGGGGGCTCGCGGGGGGAAGGAGAGACCCAGTACTTC CASSLVGGSRGEGETQYF
- once TRBJ2-5 TRBV29-1 TGCAGCGTTGCTATATTGGTTCAAGAGACCCAGTACTTC CSVAILVQETQYF
- - TRBJ1-1 TRBV10-3 TGTGCCATCAGTGAGTCGATAACAGGGACAAACACTGAAGCTTTCTTT CAISESITGTNTEAFF
- - TRBJ1-2 TRBV28 TGTGCCAGCAGTTTACAGGGGTACTATGGCTACACCTTC CASSLQGYYGYTF
TRBD1 once TRBJ2-5 TRBV30 TGTGCCTGGAGTCCCTTGACAGGGGGCGTCGAGACCCAGTACTTC CAWSPLTGGVETQYF
- - TRBJ2-3 TRBV4-1 TGCGCCAGCAGCCCACGACAGTACACAGATACGCAGTATTTT CASSPRQYTDTQYF
- - TRBJ2-5 TRBV5-1 TGCGCCAGCAGCCCCAATCTAGATTGGCGAGAGACCCAGTACTTC CASSPNLDWRETQYF
- medium-sized TRBJ1-4 TRBV5-1 TGCGCCAGCAGCTTGGTGGGAGAGGGTAATGAAAAACTGTTTTTT CASSLVGEGNEKLFF
- - TRBJ2-1 TRBV7-8 TGTGCCAGCAGCCCAAACTATAACAATGAGCAGTTCTTC CASSPNYNNEQFF
- - TRBJ2-3 TRBV28 TGTGCCAGCAGTTTGGGACTCATAAGCACAGATACGCAGTATTTT CASSLGLISTDTQYF
- few TRBJ1-6 TRBV18 TGTGCCAGCTCACCGTATCCAGAATCACCCCTCCACTTT CASSPYPESPLHF
- - TRBJ2-5 TRBV5-6 TGTGCCAGCAGCCGGCAAGAGACCCAGTACTTC CASSRQETQYF
TRBD2 - TRBJ2-3 TRBV28 TGTGCCAGCACCGGGGGAGGGGATACGCAGTATTTT CASTGGGDTQYF
- - TRBJ1-5 TRBV30 TGTGCCTGGAGTGGAGGGATGGATCAGCCCCAGCATTTT CAWSGGMDQPQHF